The 20 T cell receptor beta chains below were found in one sample sequenced in a study of blood T cell repertoires in COVID-19. Here immunoSEQ multiplex PCR was the method, and the copy in TCRdb shows in-frame clones only, minus some. In the table there are around 170,000 clones, 80% to 90% of which are singletons. The sample comprised peripheral blood. The source of these receptors is a man aged 18 to 35 who had recovered from COVID-19.

V and J are TRBV6-5 and TRBJ1-3, with TRBD1 as a possible D gene (5 bases). V gave up 7 bases and J gave up 7 bases, with 8 bases separating them. Germline-derived CDR1 and CDR2 are MNHEY and SVGAGI. The CDR3 runs 11 residues. The CDR3: CASTEGNTIYF. The CDR3 region has the DNA TGTGCCAGCACGGAGGGGAACACCATATATTTT.

The chain has TRBV3-1 (or the pseudogene TRBV3-2) and TRBJ2-1, with a weak D call TRBD2 (6 bases). V was clipped by 4 bases and J by 4 bases, with 14 bases between them. The CDR3 is made up of 15 amino acids. In germline, CDR1 is LGHDT, CDR2 YNNKEL (reference sequence). For the CDR3, the DNA is TGTGCCAGCAGCCTGATGAGGGACTCTTACAATGAGCAGTTCTTC. Translated, it gives CASSLMRDSYNEQFF.

This chain uses TRBV7-2 with TRBJ2-3; 9 bases map to TRBD2. The CDR3 totals 16 residues. Germline assignment: CDR1 SGHTA and CDR2 FQGNSA. Germline trimming cut 3 bases from V and 2 bases from J; bases unmatched to any gene: 6. CDR3 region: CASSLVTSGYTDTQYF. CDR3 in DNA: TGTGCCAGCAGCTTGGTGACTAGCGGATACACAGATACGCAGTATTTT. Full variable domain (missing parts from reference TRBV7-2 and TRBJ2-3): GAGVSQSPSNKVTEKGKDVELRCDPISGHTALYWYRQSLGQGLEFLIYFQGNSAPDKSGLPSDRFSAERTGGSVSTLTIQRTQQEDSAVYLCASSLVTSGYTDTQYFGPGTRLTVL.

The V call is TRBV7-9, the J call TRBJ2-1, with 12 bases lining up with TRBD2. Germline values: CDR1 SEHNR, CDR2 FQNEAQ (reference sequence). There are 13 residues in the CDR3. V was pared by 5 bases and J by 8 bases, with 1 base of the junction left unmatched. CDR3 residues: CASSRLAGDEQFF. As DNA, the CDR3 is TGTGCCAGCAGCAGACTAGCGGGAGATGAGCAGTTCTTC.

This rearrangement joins TRBV6-5 to TRBJ2-7, with a tentative D call TRBD1 (5 bases). Germline V gives CDR1 MNHEY, CDR2 SVGAGI. The CDR3 is 16 residues long. Trimming cost V 3 bases and J 2 bases, with 17 bases left between them. CDR3 protein: CASSYAPGSGPYEQYF. CDR3 nucleotide sequence: TGTGCCAGCAGTTATGCCCCAGGGTCTGGCCCCTACGAGCAGTACTTC.

The V and J genes are TRBV21-1 and TRBJ1-1; the table's D call of TRBD1 was not tested on the DNA. TRBV21-1 is described as a pseudogene. The CDR3 extends over 12 amino acids. CDR3 in amino acids: CARAGRNTEAFF. In nucleotides, the CDR3 is TGTGCAAGAGCAGGTAGGAACACTGAAGCTTTCTTT.

This clone was counted a few times. The rearrangement links TRBV24-1 to TRBJ2-1; tentative D call: TRBD1 (6 bases). Germline V CDR1 and CDR2: KGHDR, SFDVKD. V shed 5 bases and J shed 6 bases, with 10 bases lying between them. This CDR3 contains 13 residues. The CDR3 bases are TGTGCCACCAGTGGACAGGACTTCAATGAGCAGTTCTTC. Residues: CATSGQDFNEQFF.

This clone was seen a handful of times. The J gene is TRBJ2-3, the V gene TRBV6-4, with D tentatively TRBD2 (7 bases). From germline, CDR1 is MRHNA and CDR2 SNTAGT. V was pared by 2 bases and J by 5 bases, with 11 bases between. CDR3 size: 14 residues. The CDR3 DNA follows: TGTGCCAGCAGTGACGTGGGAGGGGGAGATACGCAGTATTTT. It yields the protein CASSDVGGGDTQYF.

This chain's CDR3 is CASSPHRGGSTDTQYF. Here the CDR3 DNA reads TGTGCCAGCAGCCCCCACCGCGGGGGAAGCACAGATACGCAGTATTTT. This chain connects TRBV7-3 to TRBJ2-3; 7 bases align to TRBD2. The CDR3 is made up of 16 amino acids. V shed 5 bases, J shed 0 bases, and the junction held 8 bases outside the gene matches. Germline lookup yields CDR1 SGHTA and CDR2 FQGTGA.

This clone was observed once. The gene calls are TRBV4-1 and TRBJ1-5; 7 bases match TRBD1. V shed 1 base, J shed 4 bases, and the junction held 7 bases outside the gene matches. Germline V CDR1 and CDR2: MGHRA, YSYEKL. CDR3 length: 16 amino acids. CDR3 sequence (DNA): TGCGCCAGCAGCCAAGGGGCCGGGACAGCAAATCAGCCCCAGCATTTT. This translates into CASSQGAGTANQPQHF.

The chain carries TRBV28 and TRBJ1-5; tentatively, D is TRBD1 (5 bases). Trimming stripped 5 bases from V and 6 bases from J, with 20 bases between. Germline lookup yields CDR1 MDHEN and CDR2 SYDVKM. The CDR3 totals 16 residues. The CDR3 nucleotides are TGTGCCAGCAGTGCCTCGGGAGGGGCGAGAAGTCAGCCCCAGCATTTT. Translated: CASSASGGARSQPQHF.

CDR3 bases: TGTGCCAGCTTAAGAGGAACCGGGGAGCTGTTTTTT. Translating gives CASLRGTGELFF. The rearrangement uses TRBV6-6 and TRBJ2-2; D gene unclear. This CDR3 region has 12 residues. The V end lost 8 bases, the J end lost 5 bases, and 9 bases lay between the germline ends. CDR1 is MNHNY and CDR2 is SVGAGI in the germline V gene (reference sequence).

The chain employs TRBV12-5 and TRBJ1-2; possible D gene TRBD1, 6 bases. Germline V gene sequence: CDR1 LGHNT, CDR2 FRNRAP. This CDR3 is built from 14 residues. V shed 2 bases and J shed 4 bases, with 11 bases lying between them. CDR3 nucleotide sequence: TGTGCTAGTGGTTTGCAGGGGCCGGGCTATGGCTACACCTTC. Amino acid sequence: CASGLQGPGYGYTF.

The chain joins TRBV18 to TRBJ1-2; TRBD1 matches 10 bases. Germline V CDR1 and CDR2: KGHSH, LQKENI. CDR3 length: 13 amino acids. Losses at the gene ends were 8 bases for V and 6 bases for J; bases not matched to a gene: 6. CDR3 nucleotide sequence: TGTGCCAGCGCGACTGGGACAGGGGATGGCTACACCTTC. As protein: CASATGTGDGYTF.

CDR3 sequence reads: CASSPGHRGNTEAFF. The CDR3, as DNA: TGTGCCAGCAGCCCCGGACACAGGGGGAACACTGAAGCTTTCTTT. J is TRBJ1-1 and V is TRBV3-1 (or the pseudogene TRBV3-2), with 7 bases matching TRBD1. The junction had 6 bases not matched to a gene; V was cut back by 4 bases and J by 1 base. Germline assignment: CDR1 LGHDT and CDR2 YNNKEL (reference sequence). CDR3 size: 15 residues.

The V gene is TRBV9, the J gene TRBJ2-5, with 9 positions matching TRBD2. The V gene's germline CDR1 is SGDLS and CDR2 YYNGEE. Trimming at V came to 0 bases and at J to 3 bases, leaving 3 bases not matched to a gene. The length of the CDR3 is 15 residues. This chain's CDR3 is CASSVGASGKETQYF. CDR3 bases: TGTGCCAGCAGCGTAGGGGCTAGCGGGAAAGAGACCCAGTACTTC.

The chain has TRBV11-2 and TRBJ2-1, with 9 bases fitting TRBD2. The V segment lost 3 bases and the J segment 3 bases; nucleotides outside the gene matches: 6. The germline V gene has CDR1 SGHAT and CDR2 FQNNGV. The CDR3 consists of 16 residues. The CDR3 DNA is TGTGCCAGCAGCTTGAGTAGGACTAGCGACTACAATGAGCAGTTCTTC. Translating gives CASSLSRTSDYNEQFF.

This chain joins TRBV7-9 and TRBJ2-1; TRBD2 might be the D (6 bases). Germline loops: CDR1 SEHNR, CDR2 FQNEAQ (reference sequence). CDR3 length: 16 residues. V shed 4 bases and J shed 3 bases, with 16 bases lying between them. The CDR3 coding sequence is TGTGCCAGCAGCTCCCGAGGCGGGACCTTCTACAATGAGCAGTTCTTC. It translates to CASSSRGGTFYNEQFF.

V usage is TRBV10-3 and J usage is TRBJ2-1; possibly TRBD2 for D (6 bases). Trimming pared 8 bases from V and 8 bases from J, leaving 13 bases between. Germline CDR1 and CDR2: ENHRY and SYGVKD. This CDR3 is 12 amino acids long. The CDR3 DNA follows: TGTGCCATCGCCGGCGAGCGGGATGAGCAGTTCTTC. Its translation is CAIAGERDEQFF.

The CDR3 here is CASSQPGLASYEQYF. Written as DNA, the CDR3 is TGTGCCAGCAGCCAACCGGGACTAGCGAGTTACGAGCAGTACTTC. The genes are TRBV7-8 and TRBJ2-7; 10 nucleotides agree with TRBD2. The CDR3 has 15 residues. With 5 bases clipped from V and 4 bases from J, the junction kept 8 bases outside the gene matches. Germline CDR1 is SGHVS and CDR2 is FQNEAQ.